What follows are 23 T cell receptor beta chains derived from one specimen sequenced in a study of blood T cell repertoires in COVID-19. Some clones are missing from TCRdb's copy, which holds only in-frame ones; the method was immunoSEQ multiplex PCR. The sample lists some 180,000 clones; under 90% were seen once. The material sequenced was peripheral blood. All receptors derive from a man aged 55 to 70 with acute or convalescent COVID-19.

This chain uses TRBV29-1 with TRBJ1-2, with D possibly matching TRBD1 (6 bases). The germline V gene has CDR1 SQVTM and CDR2 ANQGSEA. The CDR3 spans 14 residues. V dropped 1 base and J dropped 7 bases, with 16 bases sitting between them. The CDR3 protein is CSVEGQVPHVGYTF. The CDR3 region has the DNA TGCAGCGTTGAAGGACAGGTTCCGCATGTTGGCTACACCTTC.

This clone was seen only once. This chain connects TRBV5-8 to TRBJ1-2; D is undetermined. Germline lookup yields CDR1 SGHTS and CDR2 YDEGEE. The length of the CDR3 is 17 residues. The V gene lost 2 bases and the J gene lost 4 bases, with 21 bases spanning the gap. The CDR3 reads CASSFTRLVSPLYGYTF. The CDR3 bases are TGTGCCAGCAGCTTCACTAGACTCGTATCCCCCCTCTATGGCTACACCTTC. Full variable domain (rest looked up from reference TRBV5-8 and TRBJ1-2): EAGVTQSPTHLIKTRGQQATLRCSPISGHTSVYWYQQALGLGLQFLLWYDEGEERNRGNFPPRFSGRQFPNYSSELNVNALELEDSALYLCASSFTRLVSPLYGYTFGSGTRLTVV.

This clone has a handful of counts. The CDR3 DNA follows: TGTGCCAGCAGGGCAGGGGGGCCCGGGGAGCTGTTTTTT. Protein: CASRAGGPGELFF. The chain employs TRBV6-5 and TRBJ2-2, with D possibly TRBD1 on 7 matching bases. V gave up 6 bases and J gave up 6 bases, with 11 bases separating them. The CDR3 covers 13 residues. In germline, CDR1 is MNHEY, CDR2 SVGAGI.

This clone turned up a few times. The V and J genes are TRBV3-1 (or the pseudogene TRBV3-2) and TRBJ1-4; D is ambiguous. Looked up from germline, CDR1 is LGHDT and CDR2 is YNNKEL (reference sequence). The CDR3 spans 14 residues. V shed 1 base and J shed 3 bases, with 6 bases lying between them. CDR3 DNA sequence: TGTGCCAGCAGCCAAGGAGGAGCTAATGAAAAACTGTTTTTT. Translating it yields CASSQGGANEKLFF.

The chain has TRBV6-6 and TRBJ1-2; tentatively, D is TRBD1 (5 bases). CDR3 size: 13 residues. Germline V gene data show CDR1 as MNHNY and CDR2 as SVGAGI (reference sequence). The V end lost 5 bases, the J end lost 7 bases, and 14 bases lay between the germline ends. CDR3 coding DNA: TGTGCCAGCAGTCCGGACGGGACTCTTGGCTACACCTTC. Its protein product is CASSPDGTLGYTF.

The chain is built from TRBV6-1 and TRBJ1-5, with D perhaps matching TRBD1 (5 bases). The CDR3 sequence is 16 residues long. The V and J ends lost 2 bases and 0 bases respectively, with 11 bases between them. Germline V CDR1 and CDR2: MNHNS, SASEGT. CDR3 loop: CASSESGLNSNQPQHF. In DNA, the CDR3 is TGTGCCAGCAGTGAATCGGGACTCAATAGCAATCAGCCCCAGCATTTT.

A note on this clone: The DNA is left out, because the CDR3 cannot be placed on it with certainty; the CDR3 is given as TCRdb lists it. The chain recombines TRBV11-1 with TRBJ2-3; the D segment call TRBD1 is taken from the table without a DNA check. Inclusive of both ends, the CDR3 amounts to 16 amino acids. Germline V lookup: CDR1 SGHAT, CDR2 FQDESV (reference sequence). The CDR3 reads CASSPSVSENTDTQYF.

This clone was picked up one time. The rearrangement joins TRBV24-1 to TRBJ2-1; D call uncertain. The CDR3 loop spans 12 amino acids. V was trimmed by 1 base and J by 5 bases, leaving 2 bases between them. Germline CDR1 reads KGHDR; CDR2 reads SFDVKD. Here the CDR3 reads CATSDFDNEQFF. CDR3 in DNA: TGTGCCACCAGTGATTTCGACAATGAGCAGTTCTTC.

This chain joins TRBV9 and TRBJ2-3; 8 bases match TRBD1. Trimming at V came to 9 bases and at J to 6 bases, leaving 12 bases not matched to a gene. The CDR3 is 14 residues long. Germline V CDR1 and CDR2: SGDLS, YYNGEE. The CDR3 sequence: CATSRTGLEDTQYF. The CDR3 DNA follows: TGTGCCACCTCCCGGACAGGGCTTGAGGATACGCAGTATTTT.

On this clone: A junction boundary mismatches the germline segment, possibly from a read error. The chain combines TRBV27 with TRBJ2-5; 12 bases fit TRBD2. Looked up from germline, CDR1 is MNHEY and CDR2 is SMNVEV (reference sequence). CDR3 length equals 16 residues. CDR3: CASRRLAGDTQGTQYF. CDR3 nucleotides: TGTGCCAGCAGACGACTAGCGGGAGATACCCAAGGGACCCAGTACTTC.

The J gene is TRBJ2-1, the V gene TRBV19; no clear D gene. The CDR3 consists of 16 residues. Per germline, CDR1 LNHDA and CDR2 SQIVND (reference sequence). With 0 bases removed from V and 6 bases from J, the gap between germline ends came to 15 bases. CDR3 loop: CASSIDPRRKFNEQFF. DNA of the CDR3: TGTGCCAGTAGTATAGACCCTAGAAGGAAGTTCAATGAGCAGTTCTTC. Variable domain in full (rest from reference TRBV19 and TRBJ2-1): DGGITQSPKYLFRKEGQNVTLSCEQNLNHDAMYWYRQDPGQGLRLIYYSQIVNDFQKGDIAEGYSVSREKKESFPLTVTSAQKNPTAFYLCASSIDPRRKFNEQFFGPGTRLTVL.

The chain carries TRBV28 and TRBJ2-2; the match to TRBD1 covers 7 bases. V was clipped by 5 bases and J by 4 bases; unmatched bases: 7. CDR1 and CDR2 from the germline V gene are MDHEN and SYDVKM. This CDR3 has 15 residues. CDR3 in amino acids: CASSTTGKGTGELFF. CDR3 bases: TGTGCCAGCAGTACGACAGGGAAGGGCACCGGGGAGCTGTTTTTT. Variable domain in full (rest from reference TRBV28 and TRBJ2-2): DVKVTQSSRYLVKRTGEKVFLECVQDMDHENMFWYRQDPGLGLRLIYFSYDVKMKEKGDIPEGYSVSREKKERFSLILESASTNQTSMYLCASSTTGKGTGELFFGEGSRLTVL.

The chain joins TRBV5-1 to TRBJ2-1, with 10 bases aligning to TRBD1. The CDR3 totals 14 residues. J was trimmed by 9 bases and V by 3 bases; bases with no gene match: 6. The germline CDR1 and CDR2 sequences are SGHRS and YFSETQ. The CDR3 region is CASSSRQGASEQFF. CDR3 bases: TGCGCCAGCAGCTCGAGACAGGGGGCTAGTGAGCAGTTCTTC.

J is TRBJ1-1 and V is TRBV4-1; weak D call: TRBD1 (6 bases). From germline, CDR1 is MGHRA and CDR2 YSYEKL. This CDR3 contains 15 residues. The V end was cut by 1 base, the J end by 1 base, with 10 bases between. CDR3 in DNA: TGCGCCAGCAGCCAAGTTCTGGGGGCGAACACTGAAGCTTTCTTT. Translated: CASSQVLGANTEAFF.

This rearrangement joins TRBV4-1 to TRBJ1-5; possibly TRBD1 for D (6 bases). The CDR3 loop spans 15 amino acids. Germline loops: CDR1 MGHRA, CDR2 YSYEKL. V lost 3 bases and J 7 bases, leaving 16 bases between the germline ends. The CDR3 nucleotides are TGCGCCAGCAGCCAGGACGGACAGATAGGACAGCCCCAGCATTTT. Translated, it gives CASSQDGQIGQPQHF.

The count of this clone is one. This chain uses TRBV7-8 with TRBJ2-7; tentative D call: TRBD2 (5 bases). Germline V gene data show CDR1 as SGHVS and CDR2 as FQNEAQ. Between the trimmed V and J ends, which lost 4 bases and 2 bases, there was a span of 15 bases. The CDR3 runs to 15 residues. The CDR3 DNA reads TGTGCCAGCAGCTCCTTCTCGGGGAGCCCCTACGAGCAGTACTTC. It is translated as CASSSFSGSPYEQYF. Drawing the rest from reference TRBV7-8 and TRBJ2-7, the complete variable domain is GAGVSQSPRYKVAKRGQDVALRCDPISGHVSLFWYQQALGQGPEFLTYFQNEAQLDKSGLPSDRFFAERPEGSVSTLKIQRTQQEDSAVYLCASSSFSGSPYEQYFGPGTRLTVT.

The chain combines TRBV4-1 with TRBJ1-3; a weak D match, TRBD1 (6 bases). The V end lost 4 bases, the J end lost 5 bases, and 15 bases lay between the germline ends. Per germline, CDR1 MGHRA and CDR2 YSYEKL. This CDR3 comprises 15 residues. CDR3 loop: CASSPVGQGRNTIYF. CDR3 in DNA: TGCGCCAGCAGCCCCGTCGGTCAGGGGCGAAACACCATATATTTT.

In DNA form, the CDR3 reads TGCGCCAGCAGCCAAACGGCTGAGTTACAGGGGAGAGTGGCACCCCTCCACTTT. Its translation: CASSQTAELQGRVAPLHF. This rearrangement joins TRBV4-3 to TRBJ1-6, with 7 bases aligning to TRBD1. Germline lookup yields CDR1 LGHNA and CDR2 YSLEER. V gave up 2 bases and J gave up 11 bases; unmatched junction bases: 18. This CDR3 comprises 18 residues.

This clone occurred a few times. The chain is built from TRBV27 and TRBJ1-2, with a tentative D call TRBD1 (5 bases). Germline V gene data show CDR1 as MNHEY and CDR2 as SMNVEV (reference sequence). V lost 2 bases, J lost 8 bases, and 24 bases lay in between. The CDR3 is 17 residues long. The CDR3 loop is CASSLSFRAQGFFGYTF. In DNA form, the CDR3 reads TGTGCCAGCAGTTTAAGCTTCCGCGCCCAGGGCTTCTTCGGCTACACCTTC.

The gene calls are TRBV5-6 and TRBJ2-5; 8 bases align to TRBD1. There are 13 residues in the CDR3. With V trimmed by 2 bases and J by 5 bases, 2 bases remained unmatched. Germline CDR1 and CDR2: SGHDT and YYEEEE. Here the CDR3 reads CASSFQGAETQYF. Written as DNA, the CDR3 is TGTGCCAGCAGCTTTCAGGGGGCCGAGACCCAGTACTTC.

The rearrangement joins TRBV7-6 to TRBJ1-4; D gene ambiguous. V gave up 4 bases and J gave up 3 bases, with 15 bases separating them. Germline V lookup: CDR1 SGHVS, CDR2 FNYEAQ. The CDR3 length is 16 residues. This CDR3 reads CASSSLPGGANEKLFF. The CDR3 DNA reads TGTGCCAGCAGCTCTCTCCCGGGTGGAGCTAATGAAAAACTGTTTTTT.

The chain uses TRBV10-3 and TRBJ2-7, with 7 bases identical to TRBD1. Per the germline V gene, CDR1 is ENHRY and CDR2 is SYGVKD. V dropped 6 bases and J dropped 10; count of bases not matched to a gene: 9. CDR3 size: 12 residues. The DNA for the CDR3 is TGTGCCATCAGCCCGGACAGGACAGAACAGTACTTC. This translates into CAISPDRTEQYF.

The chain carries TRBV7-9 and TRBJ1-2; TRBD1 matches at 10 bases. Germline CDR1 SEHNR, CDR2 FQNEAQ (reference sequence). The trim removed 1 base at V and 8 bases at J, leaving 4 bases unmatched. The CDR3 has 14 amino acids. The CDR3 loop is CASSLDETGGGYTF. For the CDR3, the DNA is TGTGCCAGCAGCTTAGATGAGACAGGGGGCGGCTACACCTTC.